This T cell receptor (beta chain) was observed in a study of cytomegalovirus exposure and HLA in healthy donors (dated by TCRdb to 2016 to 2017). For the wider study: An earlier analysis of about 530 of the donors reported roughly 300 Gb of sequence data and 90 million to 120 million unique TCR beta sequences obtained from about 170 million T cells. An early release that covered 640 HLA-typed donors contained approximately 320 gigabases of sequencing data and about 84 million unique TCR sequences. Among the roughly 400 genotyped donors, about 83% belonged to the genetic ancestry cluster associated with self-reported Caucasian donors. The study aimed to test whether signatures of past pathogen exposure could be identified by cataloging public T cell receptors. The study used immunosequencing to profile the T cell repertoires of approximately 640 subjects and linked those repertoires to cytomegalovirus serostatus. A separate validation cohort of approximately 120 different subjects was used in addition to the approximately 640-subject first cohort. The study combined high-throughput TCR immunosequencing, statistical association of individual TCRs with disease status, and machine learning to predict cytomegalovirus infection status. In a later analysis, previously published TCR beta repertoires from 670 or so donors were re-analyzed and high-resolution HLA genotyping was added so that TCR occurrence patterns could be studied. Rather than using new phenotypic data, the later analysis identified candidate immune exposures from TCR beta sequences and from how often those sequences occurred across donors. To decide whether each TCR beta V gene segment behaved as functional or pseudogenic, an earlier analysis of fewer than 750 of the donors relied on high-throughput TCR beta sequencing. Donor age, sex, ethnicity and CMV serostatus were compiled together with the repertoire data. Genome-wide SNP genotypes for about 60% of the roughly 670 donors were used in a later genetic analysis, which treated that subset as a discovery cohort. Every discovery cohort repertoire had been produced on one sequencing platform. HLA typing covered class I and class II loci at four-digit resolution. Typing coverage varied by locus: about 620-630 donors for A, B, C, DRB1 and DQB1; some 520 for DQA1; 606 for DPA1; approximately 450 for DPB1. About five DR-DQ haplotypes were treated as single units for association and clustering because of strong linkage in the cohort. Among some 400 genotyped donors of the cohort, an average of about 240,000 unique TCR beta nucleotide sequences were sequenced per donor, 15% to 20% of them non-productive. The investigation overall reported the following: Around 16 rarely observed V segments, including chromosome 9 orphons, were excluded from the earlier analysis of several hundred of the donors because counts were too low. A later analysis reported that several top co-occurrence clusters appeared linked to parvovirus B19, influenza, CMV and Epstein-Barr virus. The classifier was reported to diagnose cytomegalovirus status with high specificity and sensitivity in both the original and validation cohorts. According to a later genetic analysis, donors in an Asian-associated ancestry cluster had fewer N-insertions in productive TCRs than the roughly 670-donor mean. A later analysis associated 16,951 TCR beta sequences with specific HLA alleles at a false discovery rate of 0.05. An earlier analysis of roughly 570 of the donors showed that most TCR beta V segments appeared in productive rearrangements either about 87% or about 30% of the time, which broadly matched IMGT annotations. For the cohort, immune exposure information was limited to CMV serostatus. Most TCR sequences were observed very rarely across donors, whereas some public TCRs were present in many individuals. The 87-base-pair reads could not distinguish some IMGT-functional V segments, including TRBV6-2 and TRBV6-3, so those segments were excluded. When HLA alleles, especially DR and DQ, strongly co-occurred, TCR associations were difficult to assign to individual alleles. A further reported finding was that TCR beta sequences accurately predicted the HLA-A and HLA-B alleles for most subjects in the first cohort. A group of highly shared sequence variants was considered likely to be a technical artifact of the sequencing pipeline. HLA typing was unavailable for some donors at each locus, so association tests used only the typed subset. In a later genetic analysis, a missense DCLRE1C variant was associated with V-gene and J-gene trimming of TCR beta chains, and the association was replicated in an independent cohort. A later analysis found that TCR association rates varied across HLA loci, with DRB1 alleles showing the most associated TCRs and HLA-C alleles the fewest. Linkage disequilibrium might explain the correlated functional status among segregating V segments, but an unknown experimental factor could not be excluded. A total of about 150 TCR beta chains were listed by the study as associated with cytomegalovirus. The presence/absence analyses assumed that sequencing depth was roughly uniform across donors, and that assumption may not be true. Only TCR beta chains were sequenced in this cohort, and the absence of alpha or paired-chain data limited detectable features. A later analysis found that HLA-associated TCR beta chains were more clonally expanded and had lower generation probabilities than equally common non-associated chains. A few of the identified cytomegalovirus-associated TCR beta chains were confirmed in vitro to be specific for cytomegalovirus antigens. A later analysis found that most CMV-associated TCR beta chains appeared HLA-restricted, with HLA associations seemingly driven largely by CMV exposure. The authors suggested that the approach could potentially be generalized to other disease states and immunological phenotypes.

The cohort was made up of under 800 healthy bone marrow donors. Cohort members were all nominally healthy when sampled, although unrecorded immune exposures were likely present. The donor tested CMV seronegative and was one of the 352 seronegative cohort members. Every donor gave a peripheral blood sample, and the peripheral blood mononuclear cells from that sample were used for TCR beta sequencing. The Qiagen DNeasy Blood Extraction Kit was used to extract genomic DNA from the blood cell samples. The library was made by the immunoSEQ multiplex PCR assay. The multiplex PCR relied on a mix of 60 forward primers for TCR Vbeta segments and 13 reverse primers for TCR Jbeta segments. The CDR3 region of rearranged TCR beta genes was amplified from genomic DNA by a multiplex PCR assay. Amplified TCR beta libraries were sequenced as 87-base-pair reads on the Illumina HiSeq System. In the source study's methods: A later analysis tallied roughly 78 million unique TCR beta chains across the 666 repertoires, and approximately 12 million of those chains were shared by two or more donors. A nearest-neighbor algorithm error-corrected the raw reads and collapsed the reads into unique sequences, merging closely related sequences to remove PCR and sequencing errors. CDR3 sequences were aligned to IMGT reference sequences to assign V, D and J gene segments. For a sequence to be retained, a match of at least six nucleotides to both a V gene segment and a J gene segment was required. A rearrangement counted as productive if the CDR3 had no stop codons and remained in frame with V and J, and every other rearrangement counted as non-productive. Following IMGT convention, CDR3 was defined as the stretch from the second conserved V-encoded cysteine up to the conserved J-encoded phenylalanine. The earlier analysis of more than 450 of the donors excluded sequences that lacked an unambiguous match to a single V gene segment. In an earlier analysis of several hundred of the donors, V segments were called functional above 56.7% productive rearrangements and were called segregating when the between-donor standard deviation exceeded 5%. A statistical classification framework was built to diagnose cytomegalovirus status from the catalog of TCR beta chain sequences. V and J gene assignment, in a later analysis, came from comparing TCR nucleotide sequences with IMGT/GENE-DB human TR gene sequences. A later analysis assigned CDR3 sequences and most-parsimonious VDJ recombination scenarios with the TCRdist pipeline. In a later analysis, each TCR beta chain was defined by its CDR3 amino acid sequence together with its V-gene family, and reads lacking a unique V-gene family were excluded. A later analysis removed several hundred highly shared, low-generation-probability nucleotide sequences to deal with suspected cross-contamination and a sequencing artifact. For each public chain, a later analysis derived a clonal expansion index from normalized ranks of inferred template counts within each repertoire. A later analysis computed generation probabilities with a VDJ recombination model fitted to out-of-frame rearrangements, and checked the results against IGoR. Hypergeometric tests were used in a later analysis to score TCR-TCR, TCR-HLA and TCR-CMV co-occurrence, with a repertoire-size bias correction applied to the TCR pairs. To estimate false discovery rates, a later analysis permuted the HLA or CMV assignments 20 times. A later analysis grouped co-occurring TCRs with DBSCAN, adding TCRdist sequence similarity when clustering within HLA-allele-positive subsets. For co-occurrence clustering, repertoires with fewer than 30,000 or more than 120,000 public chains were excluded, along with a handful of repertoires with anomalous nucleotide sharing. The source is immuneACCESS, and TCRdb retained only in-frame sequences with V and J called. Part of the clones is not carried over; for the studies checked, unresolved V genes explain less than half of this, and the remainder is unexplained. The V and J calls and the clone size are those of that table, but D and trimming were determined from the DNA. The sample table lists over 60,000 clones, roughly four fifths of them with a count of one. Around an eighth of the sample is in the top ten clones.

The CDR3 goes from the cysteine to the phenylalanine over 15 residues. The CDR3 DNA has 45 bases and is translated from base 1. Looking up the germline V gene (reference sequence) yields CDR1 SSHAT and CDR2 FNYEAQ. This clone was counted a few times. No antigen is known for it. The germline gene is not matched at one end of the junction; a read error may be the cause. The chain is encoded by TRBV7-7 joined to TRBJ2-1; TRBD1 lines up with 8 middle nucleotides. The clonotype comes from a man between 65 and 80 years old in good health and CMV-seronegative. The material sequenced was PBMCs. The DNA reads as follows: TGTGCTAGCAGCACCGGGACAGGAGGGAAGAATGAGCAGTTCTTC. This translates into CASSTGTGGKNEQFF.